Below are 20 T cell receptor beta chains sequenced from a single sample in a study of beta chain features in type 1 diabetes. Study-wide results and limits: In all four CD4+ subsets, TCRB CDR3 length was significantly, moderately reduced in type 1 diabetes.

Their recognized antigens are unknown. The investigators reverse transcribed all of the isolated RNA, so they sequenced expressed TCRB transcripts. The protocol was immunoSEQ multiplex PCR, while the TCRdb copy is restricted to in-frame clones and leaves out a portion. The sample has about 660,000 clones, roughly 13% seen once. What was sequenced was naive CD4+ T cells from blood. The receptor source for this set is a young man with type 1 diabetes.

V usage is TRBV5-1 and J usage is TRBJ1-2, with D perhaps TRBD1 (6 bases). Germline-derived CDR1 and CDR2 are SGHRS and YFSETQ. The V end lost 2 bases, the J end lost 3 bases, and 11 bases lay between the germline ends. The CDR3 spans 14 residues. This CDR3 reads CASSLQGRDYGYTF. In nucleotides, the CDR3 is TGCGCCAGCAGCTTACAGGGACGAGACTATGGCTACACCTTC.

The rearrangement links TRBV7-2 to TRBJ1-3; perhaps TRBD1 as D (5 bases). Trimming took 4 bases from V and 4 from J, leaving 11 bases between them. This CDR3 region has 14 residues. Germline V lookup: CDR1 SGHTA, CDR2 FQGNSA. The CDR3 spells CASSSRDAGNTIYF. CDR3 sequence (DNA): TGTGCCAGCAGCTCCCGGGACGCCGGAAACACCATATATTTT.

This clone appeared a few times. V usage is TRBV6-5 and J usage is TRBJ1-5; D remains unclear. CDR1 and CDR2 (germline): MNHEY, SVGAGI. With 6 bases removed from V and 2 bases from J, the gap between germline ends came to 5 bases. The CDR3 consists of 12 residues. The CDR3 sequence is CASRMGNQPQHF. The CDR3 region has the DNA TGTGCCAGCAGAATGGGCAATCAGCCCCAGCATTTT.

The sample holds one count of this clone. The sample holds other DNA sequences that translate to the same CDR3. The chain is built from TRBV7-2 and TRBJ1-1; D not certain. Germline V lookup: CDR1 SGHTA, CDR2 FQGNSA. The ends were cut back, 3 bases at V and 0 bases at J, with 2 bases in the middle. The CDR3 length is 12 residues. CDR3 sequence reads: CASSLLNTEAFF. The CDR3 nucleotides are TGTGCCAGCAGCTTGTTGAACACTGAAGCTTTCTTT.

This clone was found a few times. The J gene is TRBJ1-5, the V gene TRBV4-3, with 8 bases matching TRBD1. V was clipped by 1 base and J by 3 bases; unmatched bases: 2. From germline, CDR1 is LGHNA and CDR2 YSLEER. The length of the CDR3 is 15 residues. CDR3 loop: CASSQATGVNQPQHF. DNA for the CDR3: TGCGCCAGCAGCCAAGCGACAGGGGTCAATCAGCCCCAGCATTTT.

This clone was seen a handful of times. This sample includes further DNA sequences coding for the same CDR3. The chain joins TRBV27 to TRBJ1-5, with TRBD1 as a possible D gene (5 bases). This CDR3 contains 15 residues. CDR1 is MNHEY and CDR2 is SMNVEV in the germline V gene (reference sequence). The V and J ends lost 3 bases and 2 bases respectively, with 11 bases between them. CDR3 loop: CASSFSGQGNQPQHF. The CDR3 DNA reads TGTGCCAGCAGTTTTTCGGGGCAAGGCAATCAGCCCCAGCATTTT.

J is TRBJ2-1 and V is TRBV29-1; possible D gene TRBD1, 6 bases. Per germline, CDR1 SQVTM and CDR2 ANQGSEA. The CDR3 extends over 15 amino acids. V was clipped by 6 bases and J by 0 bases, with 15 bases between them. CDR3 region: CSVTSGHSSYNEQFF. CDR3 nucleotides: TGCAGCGTGACCTCGGGACATAGCTCCTACAATGAGCAGTTCTTC.

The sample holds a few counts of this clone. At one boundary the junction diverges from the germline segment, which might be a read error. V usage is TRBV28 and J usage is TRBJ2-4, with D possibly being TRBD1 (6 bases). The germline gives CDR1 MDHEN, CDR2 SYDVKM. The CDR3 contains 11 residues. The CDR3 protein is CASSSTGHQGF. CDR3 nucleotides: TGTGCCAGCAGTTCTACGGGACACCAGGGCTTC.

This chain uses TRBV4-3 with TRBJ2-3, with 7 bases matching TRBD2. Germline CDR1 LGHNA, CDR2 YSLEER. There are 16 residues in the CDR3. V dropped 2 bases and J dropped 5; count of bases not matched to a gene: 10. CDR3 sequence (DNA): TGCGCCAGCAGCCAAACAGGTCAGGGAGGGATAGATACGCAGTATTTT. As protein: CASSQTGQGGIDTQYF.

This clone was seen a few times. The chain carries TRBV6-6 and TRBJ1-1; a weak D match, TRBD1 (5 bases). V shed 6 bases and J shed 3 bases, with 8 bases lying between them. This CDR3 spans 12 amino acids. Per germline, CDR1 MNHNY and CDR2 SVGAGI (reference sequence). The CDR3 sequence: CASSRRDTEAFF. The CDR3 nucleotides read TGTGCCAGCAGCCGCAGGGACACTGAAGCTTTCTTT.

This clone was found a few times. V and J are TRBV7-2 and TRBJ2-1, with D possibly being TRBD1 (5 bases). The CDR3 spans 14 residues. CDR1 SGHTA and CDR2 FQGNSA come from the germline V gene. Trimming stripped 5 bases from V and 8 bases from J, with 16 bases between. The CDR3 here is CASSKRRRGDEQFF. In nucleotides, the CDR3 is TGTGCCAGCAGCAAAAGGAGAAGGGGCGATGAGCAGTTCTTC.

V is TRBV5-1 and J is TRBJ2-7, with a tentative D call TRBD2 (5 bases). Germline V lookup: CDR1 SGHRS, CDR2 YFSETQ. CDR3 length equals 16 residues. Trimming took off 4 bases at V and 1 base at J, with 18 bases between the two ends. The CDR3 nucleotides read TGCGCCAGCAGCCAATTGTCGGGGATGGTATCCTACGAGCAGTACTTC. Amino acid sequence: CASSQLSGMVSYEQYF.

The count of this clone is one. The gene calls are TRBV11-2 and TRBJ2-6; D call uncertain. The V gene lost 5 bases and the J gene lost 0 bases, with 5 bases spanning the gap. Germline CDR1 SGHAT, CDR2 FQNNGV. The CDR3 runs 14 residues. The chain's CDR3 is CASSPFSGANVLTF. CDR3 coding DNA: TGTGCCAGCAGCCCCTTCTCTGGGGCCAACGTCCTGACTTTC.

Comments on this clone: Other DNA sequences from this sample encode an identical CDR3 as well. The CDR3 spells CASSAPGQGAYEQYF. In DNA, the CDR3 is TGTGCCAGTAGTGCCCCCGGACAGGGGGCGTACGAGCAGTACTTC. The gene calls are TRBV19 and TRBJ2-7; 11 nucleotides match TRBD1. Germline V lookup: CDR1 LNHDA, CDR2 SQIVND (reference sequence). CDR3 length equals 15 residues. V gave up 5 bases and J gave up 4 bases; unmatched junction bases: 7.

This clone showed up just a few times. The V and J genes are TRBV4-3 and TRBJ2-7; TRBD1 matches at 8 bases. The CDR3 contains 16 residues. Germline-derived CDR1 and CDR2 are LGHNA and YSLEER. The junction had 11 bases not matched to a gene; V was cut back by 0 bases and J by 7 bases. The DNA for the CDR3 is TGCGCCAGCAGCCAAGAAGGGCAGGGGGCCTCGGGGGAGCAGTACTTC. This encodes CASSQEGQGASGEQYF.

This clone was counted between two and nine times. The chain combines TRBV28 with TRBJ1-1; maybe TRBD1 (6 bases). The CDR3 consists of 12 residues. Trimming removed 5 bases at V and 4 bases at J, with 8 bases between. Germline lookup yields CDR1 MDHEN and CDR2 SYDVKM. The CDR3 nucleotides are TGTGCCAGCAGTGTCAGGGGCACTGAAGCTTTCTTT. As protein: CASSVRGTEAFF.

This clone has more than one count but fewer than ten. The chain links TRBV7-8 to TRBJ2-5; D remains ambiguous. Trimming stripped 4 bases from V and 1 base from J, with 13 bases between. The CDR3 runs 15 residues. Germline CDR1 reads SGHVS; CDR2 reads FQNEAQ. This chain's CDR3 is CASSSSRWGQETQYF. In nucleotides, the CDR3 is TGTGCCAGCAGCTCCTCGAGGTGGGGCCAAGAGACCCAGTACTTC. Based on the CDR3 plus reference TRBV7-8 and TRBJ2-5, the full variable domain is GAGVSQSPRYKVAKRGQDVALRCDPISGHVSLFWYQQALGQGPEFLTYFQNEAQLDKSGLPSDRFFAERPEGSVSTLKIQRTQQEDSAVYLCASSSSRWGQETQYFGPGTRLLVL.

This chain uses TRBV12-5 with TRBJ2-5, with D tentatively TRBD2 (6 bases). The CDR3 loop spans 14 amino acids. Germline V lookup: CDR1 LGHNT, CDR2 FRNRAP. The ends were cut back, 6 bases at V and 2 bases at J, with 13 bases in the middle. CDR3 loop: CASGIGGGQETQYF. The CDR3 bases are TGTGCTAGTGGGATCGGGGGTGGGCAAGAGACCCAGTACTTC.

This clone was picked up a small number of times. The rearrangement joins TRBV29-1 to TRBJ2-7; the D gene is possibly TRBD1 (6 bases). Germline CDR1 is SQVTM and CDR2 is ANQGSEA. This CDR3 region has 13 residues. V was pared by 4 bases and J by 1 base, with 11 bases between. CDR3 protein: CSVAFDRSYEQYF. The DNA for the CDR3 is TGCAGCGTTGCCTTTGACAGGTCCTACGAGCAGTACTTC.

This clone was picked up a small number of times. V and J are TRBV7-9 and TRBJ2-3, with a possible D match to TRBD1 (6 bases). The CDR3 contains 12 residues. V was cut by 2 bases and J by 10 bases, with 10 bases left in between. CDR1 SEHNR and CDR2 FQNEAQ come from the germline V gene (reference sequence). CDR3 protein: CASSLNRAAQYF. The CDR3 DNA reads TGTGCCAGCAGCTTAAACAGGGCTGCGCAGTATTTT.